Sequencing of this TCR beta chain was carried out in a study of blood T cell repertoires in COVID-19. Sequenced by immunoSEQ multiplex PCR; TCRdb stores in-frame clones only, minus some. The sample carries 150,000 to 200,000 clones, about nine tenths recorded once. The germline V and J ends were trimmed by 5 bases and 2 bases, with 18 bases remaining between them. Looked up from germline, CDR1 is SEHNR and CDR2 is FQNEAQ (reference sequence). The CDR3 contains 17 residues. The chain combines TRBV7-9 with TRBJ2-2; D possibly corresponds to TRBD2 (5 bases). The receptor comes from an older man with acute or convalescent COVID-19. What was sequenced was peripheral blood. The CDR3, as DNA: TGTGCCAGCAGCCCGCTAACCGGGGTCACCAACACCGGGGAGCTGTTTTTT. Translation: CASSPLTGVTNTGELFF. Supplemented by reference TRBV7-9 and TRBJ2-2, the full variable domain reads DTGVSQNPRHKITKRGQNVTFRCDPISEHNRLYWYRQTLGQGPEFLTYFQNEAQLEKSRLLSDRFSAERPKGSFSTLEIQRTEQGDSAMYLCASSPLTGVTNTGELFFGEGSRLTVL.